The 30 T cell receptor beta chains below were found in one sample sequenced in a study of patients with pleural tuberculosis. One entry per CDR3 protein results from TCRdb running MiXCR on the reads. The data hold around 50,000 distinct CDR3 sequences, with approximately 7.9% observed a single time. These receptors were taken from a human donor with pleural tuberculosis.

This clonotype was counted many times. This chain joins TRBV24-1 and TRBJ2-1; D perhaps matches TRBD1 (5 bases). CDR3 length: 13 residues. V was clipped by 8 bases and J by 5 bases, with 12 bases between them. CDR1 and CDR2 from the germline V gene are KGHDR and SFDVKD. In nucleotides, the CDR3 is TGTGCCACCACGGACACCAACGACAATGAGCAGTTCTTC. This sequence encodes CATTDTNDNEQFF.

This clonotype appeared many times. The gene calls are TRBV3-1 and TRBJ2-7; TRBD2 is a possible D gene (5 bases). CDR3 size: 15 residues. CDR1 and CDR2 from the germline V gene are LGHDT and YNNKEL (reference sequence). V lost 4 bases, J lost 2 bases, and 15 bases lay in between. CDR3: CASSPRVGLAYEQYF. The CDR3 DNA is TGTGCCAGCAGCCCAAGGGTAGGACTCGCCTACGAGCAGTACTTC.

Many counts were recorded for this clonotype. The junction and the germline gene differ at one end; a read error may be behind it. The rearrangement joins TRBV27 to TRBJ1-1; 7 bases fit TRBD1. Per germline, CDR1 MNHEY and CDR2 SMNVEV (reference sequence). The CDR3 covers 13 residues. The CDR3 sequence: CASRSTGDPDAFF. The CDR3 nucleotides read TGTGCCAGCAGGTCTACAGGGGATCCTGATGCTTTCTTT.

There are many counts of this clonotype. CDR3: CSAGQGAGYNSPLHF. DNA for the CDR3: TGCAGTGCTGGACAGGGGGCGGGATATAATTCACCCCTCCACTTT. This chain links TRBV20-1 with TRBJ1-6; TRBD1 matches at 11 bases. Germline values: CDR1 DFQATT, CDR2 SNEGSKA (reference sequence). The CDR3 is 15 amino acids. Trimming cost V 5 bases and J 4 bases; bases outside gene matches: 4.

This clonotype was seen repeatedly, ten times or more. The chain has TRBV6-1 and TRBJ2-3, with a weak D call TRBD1 (6 bases). Germline CDR1 MNHNS, CDR2 SASEGT. Trimming left V 6 bases short and J 3 bases short, with 10 bases between. The CDR3 has 13 amino acids. CDR3 sequence (DNA): TGTGCCAGCAGGCGAGACAGGACAGATACGCAGTATTTT. Protein product: CASRRDRTDTQYF.

This clonotype was detected ten times or more. CDR3 amino acids: CASSDRQLAYSNQPQHF. In nucleotides, the CDR3 is TGTGCCAGCAGTGATCGACAGTTGGCGTACAGCAATCAGCCCCAGCATTTT. V and J are TRBV2 and TRBJ1-5; perhaps TRBD1 as D (5 bases). V was trimmed by 3 bases and J by 1 base, leaving 16 bases between them. CDR1 and CDR2 (germline): SNHLY, FYNNEI. This CDR3 is built from 17 residues.

Ten or more counts support this clonotype. The chain couples TRBV11-1 to TRBJ2-3, with TRBD2 matching over 8 bases. Germline loops: CDR1 SGHAT, CDR2 FQDESV (reference sequence). This CDR3 is 14 amino acids long. Trimming took 3 bases from V and 4 from J; bases not matched to a gene: 3. CDR3 region: CASSFLAGSDTQYF. CDR3 DNA sequence: TGTGCCAGCAGCTTTTTAGCGGGATCAGATACGCAGTATTTT.

This clonotype came up many times. The rearrangement links TRBV7-8 to TRBJ2-3; weak D call: TRBD1 (6 bases). CDR1 and CDR2 (germline): SGHVS, FQNEAQ. Between the trimmed V and J ends, which lost 7 bases and 0 bases, there was a span of 11 bases. CDR3 length: 14 amino acids. The CDR3 sequence is CASILDRSTDTQYF. The CDR3 DNA sequence: TGTGCCAGCATCCTTGACAGGAGCACAGATACGCAGTATTTT.

This clonotype was detected ten times or more. The chain uses TRBV9 and TRBJ2-1; 8 nucleotides agree with TRBD1. V shed 6 bases and J 4 bases; nucleotides not matched to a gene: 6. CDR1 and CDR2 (germline): SGDLS, YYNGEE. CDR3 size: 14 residues. CDR3 in amino acids: CASNRQGTYNEQFF. CDR3 sequence (DNA): TGTGCCAGCAACAGACAGGGGACTTACAATGAGCAGTTCTTC.

This clonotype appeared once. Sequence at one end of the junction differs from germline and may be a read error. The rearrangement joins TRBV9 to TRBJ1-1; the D is unclear. Germline values: CDR1 SGDLS, CDR2 YYNGEE. This CDR3 region has 14 residues. The CDR3 nucleotides are TGTGCCAGCGGCGTGGTACGCGTGAACACTGAAGCTTTCTTT. This encodes CASGVVRVNTEAFF.

In this sample, this clonotype turned up many times. V gene TRBV18 combines with J gene TRBJ1-1; D is unresolved. CDR1 and CDR2 (germline): KGHSH, LQKENI. CDR3 length: 14 residues. Deletions cut 1 base from V and 7 bases from J, with 13 bases between. In DNA form, the CDR3 reads TGTGCCAGCTCACCACAGGACCGCCCCAGTGAAGCTTTCTTT. As protein: CASSPQDRPSEAFF.

This clonotype was detected ten times or more. V and J are TRBV10-2 and TRBJ1-2; weak D call: TRBD1 (6 bases). The V gene lost 3 bases and the J gene lost 8 bases, with 13 bases spanning the gap. Germline V gene data show CDR1 as WSHSY and CDR2 as SAAADI. The CDR3 loop spans 13 amino acids. CDR3 DNA sequence: TGCGCCAGCAGTGAACAGGGAGGAGGCGGCTACACCTTC. It translates to CASSEQGGGGYTF.

This clonotype was detected many times. The rearrangement joins TRBV6-2 or TRBV6-3 to TRBJ2-1, with D maybe TRBD2 (6 bases). CDR3 length: 16 amino acids. V lost 0 bases and J 6 bases, leaving 15 bases between the germline ends. Germline CDR1 and CDR2: MNHEY and SVGEGT. CDR3 sequence (DNA): TGTGCCAGCAGTTACTCCCCTAACGGGAGTCCCAATGAGCAGTTCTTC. This codes for CASSYSPNGSPNEQFF.

The V and J genes are TRBV13 and TRBJ2-3; D unclear. V lost 5 bases and J lost 1, with 10 bases in between. Germline V gives CDR1 PRHDT, CDR2 FYEKMQ (reference sequence). The CDR3 has 14 amino acids. Written as DNA, the CDR3 is TGTGCCAGCAGCGCGGACCCGGGCACAGATACGCAGTATTTT. Translation gives CASSADPGTDTQYF.

With regard to this clonotype: One end of the junction is discordant with germline, which a read error may explain. This chain joins TRBV15 and TRBJ2-5; D gene uncertain. From germline, CDR1 is LNHNV and CDR2 YYDKDF (reference sequence). This CDR3 is built from 14 residues. CDR3 sequence: CAASSSWDQETQYF. CDR3 DNA: TGTGCCGCCAGCAGTTCGTGGGACCAAGAGACCCAGTACTTC.

This clonotype was counted only a few times. The chain has TRBV7-8 and TRBJ2-2, with D possibly being TRBD1 (6 bases). The CDR3 has 13 residues. Trimming removed 9 bases from V and 6 bases from J, with 14 bases in between. The V gene's germline CDR1 is SGHVS and CDR2 FQNEAQ. CDR3 region: CASHTGYSGELFF. In DNA form, the CDR3 reads TGTGCCAGTCATACAGGGTATTCCGGGGAGCTGTTTTTT.

This clonotype was counted between two and nine times. The chain employs TRBV10-2 and TRBJ2-5; 8 bases are a match to TRBD1. CDR1 and CDR2 from the germline V gene are WSHSY and SAAADI. CDR3 length equals 13 residues. The J segment lost 5 bases and the V segment lost 4 bases, leaving 3 bases of the junction unmatched. This CDR3 reads CASSAGGGETQYF. The CDR3 nucleotides read TGCGCCAGCAGTGCAGGGGGCGGGGAGACCCAGTACTTC.

The J gene is TRBJ2-7, the V gene TRBV11-1, with 7 bases identical to TRBD2. Germline CDR1 reads SGHAT; CDR2 reads FQDESV (reference sequence). The CDR3 sequence is 14 residues long. The V gene end was trimmed by 6 bases and the J gene end by 4 bases; junction bases not matched to a gene: 9. The CDR3 DNA is TGTGCCAGCAGGAGAGCTAGCGGTCGTTACGAGCAGTACTTC. It codes for CASRRASGRYEQYF.

V and J are TRBV29-1 and TRBJ2-5; 7 positions agree with TRBD1. V was clipped by 6 bases and J by 4 bases; unmatched bases: 11. Germline lookup yields CDR1 SQVTM and CDR2 ANQGSEA. CDR3 length equals 14 residues. The CDR3 DNA follows: TGCAGCGTCGTGACAGGGCGAGCTGTAGAGACCCAGTACTTC. This gives the protein CSVVTGRAVETQYF.

This chain links TRBV2 with TRBJ2-3; tentatively, D is TRBD2 (6 bases). Per germline, CDR1 SNHLY and CDR2 FYNNEI. This CDR3 spans 13 amino acids. Trimming shortened V by 3 bases and J by 5 bases, and 9 bases separated the two germline ends. The CDR3 region is CASSDPGEDTQYF. In DNA form, the CDR3 reads TGTGCCAGCAGTGACCCGGGGGAAGATACGCAGTATTTT.

A word on this clonotype: An end of the junction does not agree with germline; a read error may underlie this. The chain has TRBV6-2 or TRBV6-3 and TRBJ1-2; D is perhaps TRBD1 (6 bases). Per germline, CDR1 MNHEY and CDR2 SVGEGT. The CDR3 is 12 amino acids. DNA of the CDR3: TGTGCCAGCAGGGGGACATTGAATGGTTACACCTTC. Translated: CASRGTLNGYTF.

This clonotype has ten or more counts. V usage is TRBV13 and J usage is TRBJ2-1, with TRBD2 identical over 11 bases. The germline CDR1 and CDR2 sequences are PRHDT and FYEKMQ (reference sequence). The ends lost 7 bases at V and 1 base at J; junction bases unmatched: 6. There are 16 residues in the CDR3. The CDR3 reads CASISTSGTSYNEQFF. CDR3 coding DNA: TGTGCCAGCATCTCGACTAGCGGGACTTCCTACAATGAGCAGTTCTTC.

This clonotype was picked up many times. The CDR3 region has the DNA TGTGCCAGCAGTCCGTCCCGCGACAAGACCCCCGAGCAGTACTTC. It specifies CASSPSRDKTPEQYF. The V gene is TRBV27, the J gene TRBJ2-7; no clear D gene. CDR1 and CDR2 (germline): MNHEY, SMNVEV (reference sequence). The CDR3 sequence is 15 residues long. Between the trimmed V and J ends, which lost 5 bases and 6 bases, there was a span of 20 bases.

This clonotype was detected many times. The chain joins TRBV20-1 to TRBJ1-2; D gene ambiguous. Germline V gene sequence: CDR1 DFQATT, CDR2 SNEGSKA (reference sequence). This CDR3 has 13 residues. V was cut by 6 bases and J by 4 bases, with 15 bases left in between. CDR3 DNA: TGCAGTGCCACCCCGGAGGTTACCTATGGCTACACCTTC. The encoded protein is CSATPEVTYGYTF.

This clonotype was seen ten or more times. This chain links TRBV12-3 or TRBV12-4 with TRBJ2-5, with D perhaps TRBD1 (6 bases). The germline V and J ends were trimmed by 0 bases and 4 bases, with 12 bases remaining between them. The CDR3 runs 15 residues. The CDR3 here is CASSLATGMGETQYF. DNA for the CDR3: TGTGCCAGCAGTTTAGCTACAGGGATGGGAGAGACCCAGTACTTC.

There are many counts of this clonotype. The chain is built from TRBV12-5 and TRBJ2-5, with TRBD1 matching over 7 bases. CDR3 size: 13 residues. V lost 5 bases, J lost 5 bases, and 5 bases stayed unmatched. Germline lookup yields CDR1 LGHNT and CDR2 FRNRAP. This chain's CDR3 is CASGLDRVETQYF. Written as DNA, the CDR3 is TGTGCTAGTGGTCTCGACAGGGTGGAGACCCAGTACTTC.

This clonotype was picked up many times. V usage is TRBV19 and J usage is TRBJ1-2; D might be TRBD1 (5 bases). Germline CDR1 reads LNHDA; CDR2 reads SQIVND (reference sequence). With 3 bases removed from V and 4 bases from J, the gap between germline ends came to 15 bases. There are 15 residues in the CDR3. The CDR3, as DNA: TGTGCCAGTAGTATCCCCCCGGCAGGGACCTATGGCTACACCTTC. It specifies CASSIPPAGTYGYTF.

The J gene is TRBJ1-2, the V gene TRBV13, with D possibly matching TRBD1 (5 bases). The ends were cut back, 5 bases at V and 3 bases at J, with 13 bases in the middle. The CDR3 is 14 amino acids. CDR1 is PRHDT and CDR2 is FYEKMQ in the germline V gene (reference sequence). CDR3 region: CASSTGRSDYGYTF. The DNA of the CDR3 is TGTGCCAGCAGCACGGGACGGTCGGACTATGGCTACACCTTC.

This clonotype was observed a handful of times. This may stem from a read error, because a much larger clone lies one nucleotide away. The V call is TRBV11-2, the J call TRBJ1-3, with unresolved D. The V end was cut by 4 bases, the J end by 2 bases, with 9 bases between. Germline-derived CDR1 and CDR2 are SGHAT and FQNNGV. The CDR3 has 14 amino acids. CDR3 nucleotide sequence: TGTGCCAGCAGCTCGGACGGTACTGGAAACACCATATATTTT. Encoded protein: CASSSDGTGNTIYF.

This chain uses TRBV19 with TRBJ1-2; no reliable D call. The V end lost 5 bases, the J end lost 8 bases, and 15 bases lay between the germline ends. CDR3 length equals 13 residues. Germline CDR1 and CDR2: LNHDA and SQIVND (reference sequence). The CDR3, as DNA: TGTGCCAGTAGTGCGGCTAGGCGGAACGGCTACACCTTC. Translating gives CASSAARRNGYTF.